A single sample gave rise to the 15 T cell receptor beta chains below, sequenced in a study of technical replicates of blood from several donors. Profiled with immunoSEQ multiplex PCR; TCRdb holds only in-frame clones, not every one. There are roughly 62,000 clones in the sample; roughly 89% occur only once, and around 4.9% lies in the top ten. Input material: PBMCs. These receptors originate from a human donor in good health. Some clones in this sample may be carry-over from other donors' samples.

The chain links TRBV5-8 to TRBJ2-1, with 7 bases matching TRBD2. V lost 5 bases and J lost 9; bases outside the gene matches: 14. Germline V gene sequence: CDR1 SGHTS, CDR2 YDEGEE. The CDR3 extends over 15 amino acids. Written as DNA, the CDR3 is TGTGCCAGCAGTTACCGTGACTCATGGGAGGGTGAGCAGTTCTTC. Amino acids: CASSYRDSWEGEQFF.

This sequence joins TRBV19 and TRBJ1-1; 7 bases map to TRBD1. From germline, CDR1 is LNHDA and CDR2 SQIVND (reference sequence). Trimming at V came to 9 bases and at J to 1 base, leaving 5 bases not matched to a gene. The CDR3 is made up of 13 amino acids. CDR3 in DNA: TGTGCCAGCGGACAGGCCCCGAACACTGAAGCTTTCTTT. Translating it yields CASGQAPNTEAFF.

The rearrangement joins TRBV7-2 to TRBJ1-2; D is undetermined. The CDR3 loop spans 13 amino acids. Looked up from germline, CDR1 is SGHTA and CDR2 is FQGNSA. V lost 8 bases to trimming and J lost 6 bases, with 16 bases between them. The CDR3 spells CASQPWEENGYTF. DNA of the CDR3: TGTGCCAGCCAGCCATGGGAGGAGAATGGCTACACCTTC.

This chain connects TRBV6-5 to TRBJ2-7; 7 nucleotides align to TRBD2. This CDR3 contains 15 residues. Germline V gives CDR1 MNHEY, CDR2 SVGAGI. Trimming cost V 6 bases and J 4 bases; bases outside gene matches: 12. This CDR3 reads CASRPQGGNLYEQYF. The CDR3 bases are TGTGCCAGCAGACCCCAGGGAGGGAACCTATACGAGCAGTACTTC.

This chain links TRBV30 with TRBJ2-7, with a possible D match to TRBD1 (6 bases). Germline V gene lookup returns CDR1 GTSNPN and CDR2 SVGIG (reference sequence). The CDR3 has 15 residues. V was trimmed by 3 bases and J by 2 bases, leaving 17 bases between them. The CDR3 DNA reads TGTGCCTGGAGCTCCGCCCGGGACAAAACCTACGAGCAGTACTTC. Protein: CAWSSARDKTYEQYF. The full variable domain, completed using reference TRBV30 and TRBJ2-7, is SQTIHQWPATLVQPVGSPLSLECTVEGTSNPNLYWYRQAAGRGLQLLFYSVGIGQISSEVPQNLSASRPQDRQFILSSKKLLLSDSGFYLCAWSSARDKTYEQYFGPGTRLTVT.

This chain uses TRBV5-4 with TRBJ2-1; perhaps TRBD1 as D (6 bases). CDR3 length equals 13 residues. The germline V gene has CDR1 SGHNT and CDR2 YYREEE (reference sequence). With 6 bases removed from V and 4 bases from J, the gap between germline ends came to 11 bases. The chain's CDR3 is CASIDRPYNEQFF. DNA for the CDR3: TGTGCCAGCATAGACAGGCCATACAATGAGCAGTTCTTC.

The CDR3 bases are TGTGCCAGCAGCCAACCGGGACAATACACCTACGAGCAGTACTTC. Residues: CASSQPGQYTYEQYF. The chain has TRBV4-2 and TRBJ2-7; a possible D gene is TRBD1 (6 bases). Germline V CDR1 and CDR2: LGHNA, YNFKEQ. CDR3 size: 15 residues. V was cut by 2 bases and J by 2 bases, with 13 bases left in between.

The CDR3 reads CASSSTGRLDTQYF. CDR3 coding DNA: TGTGCCAGCAGCTCGACAGGGAGGTTAGATACGCAGTATTTT. The chain joins TRBV7-9 to TRBJ2-3, with D perhaps TRBD1 (7 bases). From germline, CDR1 is SEHNR and CDR2 FQNEAQ (reference sequence). This CDR3 has 14 amino acids. Trimming shortened V by 4 bases and J by 5 bases, and 13 bases separated the two germline ends.

V is TRBV2 and J is TRBJ1-1; 8 bases fit TRBD1. V trimming: 6 bases; J trimming: 10 bases; junction bases outside the gene matches: 10. The CDR3 totals 13 residues. CDR1 is SNHLY and CDR2 is FYNNEI in the germline V gene. In nucleotides, the CDR3 is TGTGCCAGCAGGCCGGGACAGGACCTTCCAGCTTTCTTT. Translating it yields CASRPGQDLPAFF.

The rearrangement links TRBV11-1 to TRBJ2-1, with TRBD2 identical over 15 bases. The CDR3 has 18 amino acids. Looked up from germline, CDR1 is SGHAT and CDR2 is FQDESV (reference sequence). V gave up 5 bases and J gave up 0 bases; unmatched junction bases: 5. The CDR3 loop reads CASSGGLAGGYSYNEQFF. The CDR3 nucleotides read TGTGCCAGCAGCGGCGGACTAGCGGGGGGGTACTCCTACAATGAGCAGTTCTTC.

This CDR3 reads CASSQVRRGYEQYF. CDR3 sequence (DNA): TGCGCCAGCAGCCAAGTCCGCAGGGGCTACGAGCAGTACTTC. The chain joins TRBV4-3 to TRBJ2-7; D is perhaps TRBD1 (6 bases). CDR3 length: 14 residues. V dropped 1 base and J dropped 3 bases, with 10 bases sitting between them. Germline-derived CDR1 and CDR2 are LGHNA and YSLEER.

This chain joins TRBV5-1 and TRBJ2-7, with D unclear. Trimming cost V 0 bases and J 9 bases, with 25 bases left between them. The CDR3 contains 17 residues. CDR1 SGHRS and CDR2 YFSETQ come from the germline V gene. This chain's CDR3 is CASSLVYGSRLDNRQYF. CDR3 nucleotides: TGCGCCAGCAGCTTGGTTTATGGCAGTCGTCTTGACAATAGGCAGTACTTC.

V is TRBV6-1 and J is TRBJ2-7; the D gene is possibly TRBD1 (6 bases). CDR1 and CDR2 (germline): MNHNS, SASEGT. The CDR3 runs 15 residues. Trimming pared 3 bases from V and 4 bases from J, leaving 16 bases between. The CDR3 DNA is TGTGCCAGCAGTGACAATCCAGGGGCTTTGTACGAGCAGTACTTC. Translating gives CASSDNPGALYEQYF.

The table lists this clone with a count of one. The chain combines TRBV2 with TRBJ2-2; 9 bases line up with TRBD1. Germline V CDR1 and CDR2: SNHLY, FYNNEI. Trimming cost V 6 bases and J 5 bases; bases outside gene matches: 10. This CDR3 has 16 amino acids. CDR3 nucleotides: TGTGCCAGCAGGTCCCGGGACAGGGCGGGGACCGGGGAGCTGTTTTTT. Its protein is CASRSRDRAGTGELFF.

CDR3 sequence: CASSQVAGDTTPLHF. The CDR3 DNA follows: TGCGCCAGCAGCCAAGTGGCAGGGGATACGACACCCCTCCACTTT. The V call is TRBV4-3, the J call TRBJ1-6, with D tentatively TRBD1 (6 bases). With 1 base removed from V and 11 bases from J, the gap between germline ends came to 15 bases. The CDR3 contains 15 residues. From germline, CDR1 is LGHNA and CDR2 YSLEER.